This T cell receptor beta chain appears in the sequencing data of a study of human T cells and chemical hapten exposure. As for the study in general: Patients had diphenylcyclopropenone applied to the scalp weekly throughout the approximately 22-week study. TCR yields differed between samples (mainly from small differences in pooled library volume).

Time point of the sample: patch test 3, about 24 weeks after DPC sensitization. The treatment: therapeutic diphenylcyclopropenone sensitization with weekly scalp DPC. Patients had alopecia, were aged 18 to 70, and were not pregnant. MiXCR was run by TCRdb on the RACE reads, yielding one entry per CDR3 protein. The data contain 82,000 or so distinct CDR3 sequences, 10% to 15% of them singletons. This clonotype was counted between two and nine times. As yet, its antigen is unknown. Germline CDR1 is SEHNR and CDR2 is FQNEAQ (reference sequence). Trimming stripped 1 base from V and 0 bases from J, with 13 bases between. The CDR3 is 17 residues long. General study results and limits: Because all patients had alopecia, their immune responses might differ from healthy ones.

The V call is TRBV7-9, the J call TRBJ2-1; D could derive from TRBD1 or TRBD2 (5 bases each). The source was whole blood, collected in connection with sensitization to the hapten diphenylcyclopropenone (DPC). The TCR was taken from a woman in her fifties or sixties with alopecia areata. Some clones in this sample may be carry-over from other donors' samples. This CDR3 is CASSLGNGASSYNEQFF. CDR3 in DNA: TGTGCCAGCAGCTTAGGGAACGGGGCAAGCTCCTACAATGAGCAGTTCTTC.